This TCR beta chain was retrieved from a study of cytomegalovirus exposure and HLA in healthy donors. Study-level points and caveats: Confirmation in vitro established that a few CMV-associated chains were specific for CMV antigens. Reportedly, diagnosis of cytomegalovirus status by the classifier showed high specificity and sensitivity. Upon later analysis, TCR association rates were observed to vary by HLA locus, being highest for DRB1 and lowest for HLA-C.

The CDR3 consists of 17 residues. V dropped 4 bases and J dropped 2 bases, with 19 bases sitting between them. Looked up from germline, CDR1 is SGHRS and CDR2 is YFSETQ. This clone appeared a few times. Its antigen is as yet unknown. The study ran its PCR with 60 Vbeta and 13 Jbeta primers. Assay used: immunoSEQ multiplex PCR; TCRdb lists only in-frame clones, some missing. The repertoire consists of fewer than 150,000 clones, with 75% to 90% occurring once and the leading ten covering about 7%. Sequences were obtained from PBMCs. This chain links TRBV5-1 with TRBJ2-1; D may be TRBD2 (5 bases). The receptor comes from a woman aged 25 to 39 in good health and CMV-seropositive. DNA of the CDR3: TGCGCCAGCAGCACCCCCGTACTTAGCGACCCCTACAATGAGCAGTTCTTC. Residues: CASSTPVLSDPYNEQFF.